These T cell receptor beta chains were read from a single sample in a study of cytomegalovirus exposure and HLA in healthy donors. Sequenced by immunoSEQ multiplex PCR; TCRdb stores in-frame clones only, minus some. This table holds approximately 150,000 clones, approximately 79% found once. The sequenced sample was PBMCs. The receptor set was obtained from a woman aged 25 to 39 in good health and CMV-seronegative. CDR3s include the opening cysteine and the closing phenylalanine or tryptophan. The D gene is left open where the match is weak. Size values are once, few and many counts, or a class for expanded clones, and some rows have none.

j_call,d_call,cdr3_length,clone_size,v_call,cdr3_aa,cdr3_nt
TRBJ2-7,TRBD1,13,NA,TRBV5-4,CASSSDRVYEQYF,TGTGCCAGCAGCTCAGACAGGGTCTACGAGCAGTACTTC
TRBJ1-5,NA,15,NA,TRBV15,CATSRDLGSNQPQHF,TGTGCCACCAGCAGAGATCTGGGCAGCAATCAGCCCCAGCATTTT
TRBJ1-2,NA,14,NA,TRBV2,CASSEALGVHGYTF,TGTGCCAGCAGTGAAGCTCTAGGGGTCCATGGCTACACCTTC
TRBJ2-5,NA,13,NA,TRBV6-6,CASTQGSPETQYF,TGTGCCAGCACCCAGGGGTCTCCAGAGACCCAGTACTTC
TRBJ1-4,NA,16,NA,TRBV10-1,CASSESRGGSNEKLFF,TGCGCCAGCAGTGAGTCGCGGGGGGGAAGTAATGAAAAACTGTTTTTT
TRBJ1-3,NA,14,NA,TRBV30,CAWSVGSSGNTIYF,TGTGCCTGGAGTGTGGGCAGTTCTGGAAACACCATATATTTT
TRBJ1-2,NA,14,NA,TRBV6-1,CASSEVGGGYGYTF,TGTGCCAGCAGTGAAGTGGGAGGGGGCTATGGCTACACCTTC
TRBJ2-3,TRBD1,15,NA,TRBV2,CASRGPDRATDTQYF,TGTGCCAGCAGGGGTCCGGACAGGGCGACAGATACGCAGTATTTT
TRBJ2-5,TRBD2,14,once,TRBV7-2,CASSATSGGGTQYF,TGTGCCAGCAGCGCGACTAGCGGGGGGGGGACCCAGTACTTC
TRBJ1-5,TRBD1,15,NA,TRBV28,CASSRRDRGNQPQHF,TGTGCCAGCAGCCGCCGGGACAGAGGCAATCAGCCCCAGCATTTT
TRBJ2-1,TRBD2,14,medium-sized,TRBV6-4,CASSGGLAGDEQFF,TGTGCCAGCAGCGGGGGGCTAGCGGGAGATGAGCAGTTCTTC